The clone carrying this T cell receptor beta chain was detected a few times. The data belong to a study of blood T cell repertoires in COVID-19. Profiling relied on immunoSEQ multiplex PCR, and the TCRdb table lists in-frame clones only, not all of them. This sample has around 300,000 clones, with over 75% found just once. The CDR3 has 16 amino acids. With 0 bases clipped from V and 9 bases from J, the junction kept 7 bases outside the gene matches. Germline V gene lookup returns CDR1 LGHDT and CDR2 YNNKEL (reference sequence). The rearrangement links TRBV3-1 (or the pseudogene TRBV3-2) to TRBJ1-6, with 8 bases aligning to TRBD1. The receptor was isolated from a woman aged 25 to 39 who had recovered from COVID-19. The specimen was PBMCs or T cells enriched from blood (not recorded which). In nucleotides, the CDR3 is TGTGCCAGCAGCCAAGAATGGACAGGGACGGGTTCACCCCTCCACTTT. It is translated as CASSQEWTGTGSPLHF.